This TCR beta chain was profiled in a study of post-analysis software for immune sequencing data. Points from the study as a whole: The five TRBV segments detected at higher frequency in patients than in controls included TRBV5-6, TRBV5-1 and TRBV20-1. Versus controls, multiple sclerosis patients showed significantly lower diversity (normalized Chao1).

Carried by the TCR beta cDNA libraries were unique molecular identifiers. TCRdb redid the calling of the PCR reads with MiXCR, one entry per CDR3 protein. Seen here are about 760,000 distinct CDR3 sequences, roughly 29% observed once, and the top ten hold more than 0.55%. A note on this clonotype: The antigen remains undetermined.

CDR1 is KGHDR and CDR2 is SFDVKD in the germline V gene. The CDR3 totals 19 residues. The V and J ends lost 3 bases and 0 bases respectively, with 17 bases between them. V gene TRBV24-1 combines with J gene TRBJ2-6; tentatively, D is TRBD1 (6 bases). The sequence came from a girl under 18 with multiple sclerosis. Sequenced sample: blood. The CDR3 reads CATSDKGQIGVSGANVLTF. CDR3 sequence (DNA): TGTGCCACCAGTGATAAAGGACAGATTGGGGTCTCTGGGGCCAACGTCCTGACTTTC.